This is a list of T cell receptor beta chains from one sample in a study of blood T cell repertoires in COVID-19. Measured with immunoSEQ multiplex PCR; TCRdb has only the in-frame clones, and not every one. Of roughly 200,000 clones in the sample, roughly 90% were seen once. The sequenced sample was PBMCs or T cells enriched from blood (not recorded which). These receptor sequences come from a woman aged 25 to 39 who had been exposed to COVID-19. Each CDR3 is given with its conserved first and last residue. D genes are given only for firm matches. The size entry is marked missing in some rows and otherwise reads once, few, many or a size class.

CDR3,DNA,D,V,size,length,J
CASSLGTRGGELFF,TGTGCCAGCAGCTTAGGGACTAGAGGGGGGGAGCTGTTTTTT,TRBD2,TRBV7-8,.,14,TRBJ2-2
CASSEYPGGQGNYEQYF,TGTGCCAGCAGCGAGTACCCTGGGGGACAGGGAAACTACGAGCAGTACTTC,TRBD1,TRBV7-8,.,17,TRBJ2-7
CASSGQGRGYGYTF,TGTGCCAGCAGCGGACAGGGTAGGGGCTATGGCTACACCTTC,TRBD1,TRBV6-5,.,14,TRBJ1-2
CASSPKSTGGKAFF,TGTGCCAGCAGCCCTAAATCGACAGGGGGCAAAGCTTTCTTT,TRBD1,TRBV7-8,.,14,TRBJ1-1
CASSSWDSTYNEQFF,TGTGCCAGTAGCTCCTGGGACAGTACCTACAATGAGCAGTTCTTC,TRBD1,TRBV19,.,15,TRBJ2-1
CSVVVQGTEAFF,TGCAGCGTTGTTGTCCAGGGCACTGAAGCTTTCTTT,.,TRBV29-1,.,12,TRBJ1-1
CASSQEAQGANYGYTF,TGCGCCAGCAGCCAAGAAGCACAGGGGGCGAACTATGGCTACACCTTC,TRBD1,TRBV4-1,.,16,TRBJ1-2
CAWTPPGHQPNYGYTF,TGTGCCTGGACTCCCCCTGGACATCAACCCAACTATGGCTACACCTTC,.,TRBV30,.,16,TRBJ1-2
CASSSDRVGQPQHF,TGTGCCAGCAGTTCAGACAGGGTGGGTCAGCCCCAGCATTTT,TRBD1,TRBV6-5,.,14,TRBJ1-5
CASSRGLAGGPNTGELFF,TGTGCCAGCAGCAGGGGACTAGCGGGGGGGCCGAACACCGGGGAGCTGTTTTTT,.,TRBV21-1,.,18,TRBJ2-2
CATSRDKQSNQPQHF,TGTGCCACCAGCAGAGATAAACAGAGCAATCAGCCCCAGCATTTT,.,TRBV15,.,15,TRBJ1-5
CASSSSNGGITYEQYF,TGTGCCAGCAGCTCTAGCAACGGGGGTATAACCTACGAGCAGTACTTC,.,TRBV7-9,.,16,TRBJ2-7
CAISEGDRVVTF,TGTGCCATCAGTGAGGGGGACAGGGTTGTCACCTTC,TRBD1,TRBV10-3,few,12,TRBJ1-2
CASSERQGSVGELFF,TGCGCCAGCAGCGAACGACAGGGGTCGGTCGGGGAGCTGTTTTTT,TRBD1,TRBV5-1,.,15,TRBJ2-2
CASTAVADTQYF,TGTGCCAGCACGGCGGTCGCAGATACGCAGTATTTT,.,TRBV9,.,12,TRBJ2-3
CASSLQGGDTEAFF,TGTGCCAGCAGCCTACAGGGGGGAGATACTGAAGCTTTCTTT,TRBD1,TRBV2,.,14,TRBJ1-1
CASREWGGSNEKLFF,TGTGCCAGCAGGGAATGGGGGGGCTCGAATGAAAAACTGTTTTTT,.,TRBV6-6,once,15,TRBJ1-4
CASSPGTGGANTGELFF,TGTGCCAGCAGCCCCGGGACAGGGGGGGCGAACACCGGGGAGCTGTTTTTT,TRBD1,TRBV11-2,.,17,TRBJ2-2
CASRSPGIPEAFF,TGTGCCAGCCGGTCGCCGGGGATCCCTGAAGCTTTCTTT,.,TRBV27,.,13,TRBJ1-1
CASGLGGPGEKLFF,TGTGCTAGTGGTTTGGGGGGGCCCGGCGAAAAACTGTTTTTT,.,TRBV12-5,.,14,TRBJ1-4
CASSVARDRGTGGYTF,TGTGCCAGCAGCGTAGCCCGGGACAGGGGGACGGGTGGCTACACCTTC,TRBD1,TRBV9,few,16,TRBJ1-2
CASSQALTGANYGYTF,TGTGCCAGCAGCCAAGCTTTGACAGGGGCAAACTATGGCTACACCTTC,TRBD1,TRBV4-2,.,16,TRBJ1-2
CASSSNGGYPLHF,TGTGCCAGCAGTTCCAACGGAGGGTATCCCCTCCACTTT,.,TRBV28,.,13,TRBJ1-6
CASSYHSGAGTGELFF,TGTGCCAGCAGCTACCACAGTGGGGCGGGGACCGGGGAGCTGTTTTTT,.,TRBV11-2,.,16,TRBJ2-2
CASSLGQRAYGYTF,TGTGCCAGCAGTTTGGGACAGAGAGCCTATGGCTACACCTTC,TRBD1,TRBV6-5,.,14,TRBJ1-2
CASLEDSSLLGYGYTF,TGTGCCAGCCTCGAGGACAGCTCACTCCTGGGCTATGGCTACACCTTC,.,TRBV5-5,once,16,TRBJ1-2
CASSHFPDTNTEAFF,TGCGCCAGCAGTCACTTCCCGGACACGAACACTGAAGCTTTCTTT,.,TRBV23-1,few,15,TRBJ1-1
CATQDINHGYTF,TGTGCCACACAAGACATTAACCATGGCTACACCTTC,.,TRBV28,.,12,TRBJ1-2
CASRNQGSGNTIYF,TGTGCCAGCAGGAACCAGGGTTCTGGAAACACCATATATTTT,.,TRBV27,.,14,TRBJ1-3
CASSHHRGVLNNEQFF,TGTGCCAGCAGCCACCACAGGGGAGTTCTCAACAATGAGCAGTTCTTC,TRBD1,TRBV3-1/TRBV3-2,.,16,TRBJ2-1
CASRGQTNTGELFF,TGTGCCAGCAGGGGACAGACCAACACCGGGGAGCTGTTTTTT,TRBD1,TRBV2,.,14,TRBJ2-2
CASSIGTGDFSYEQYF,TGTGCCAGTAGTATTGGGACAGGTGATTTCTCCTACGAGCAGTACTTC,TRBD1,TRBV19,medium-sized,16,TRBJ2-7
CASSLQGFNEKLFF,TGTGCCAGCAGCTTACAGGGATTTAATGAAAAACTGTTTTTT,.,TRBV2,.,14,TRBJ1-4
CASSPGGGSGYGYTF,TGTGCCAGCAGCCCCGGGGGAGGGAGTGGCTATGGCTACACCTTC,.,TRBV7-2,.,15,TRBJ1-2
CASSERDNQPQHF,TGTGCCAGCAGTGAGAGAGACAATCAGCCCCAGCATTTT,.,TRBV6-1,.,13,TRBJ1-5
CATSDRDTEAFF,TGTGCCACCAGTGACAGGGACACTGAAGCTTTCTTT,.,TRBV24-1,.,12,TRBJ1-1
CASQDRAGNTIYF,TGTGCCAGCCAAGACAGAGCTGGAAACACCATATATTTT,.,TRBV9,once,13,TRBJ1-3